The 4 T cell receptor beta chains presented below share a single source sample, sequenced in a study of T cell responses to AZD1222 COVID-19 vaccine (dated by TCRdb to about 2021). Sample time point, as interpreted from the label and publication: baseline before first vaccination. The library was obtained by the immunoSEQ multiplex PCR assay. The clones in this table, taken by TCRdb from immuneACCESS, are in-frame only. Not every clone is retained; where verified, under half of the shortfall comes from an unresolved V gene, and the cause of the rest is unknown. The sample table holds some 180,000 clones, of which over 80% were seen once. The ten top clones hold under 6.5% of the sample. This specimen was peripheral blood, taken on day 0 of AZD1222 vaccination. These TCRs come from an adult in good health.

The chain is built from TRBV15 and TRBJ2-2; D is tentatively TRBD1 or TRBD2 (5 bases each). Germline V gives CDR1 LNHNV, CDR2 YYDKDF (reference sequence). Trimming cost V 5 bases and J 0 bases, with 19 bases left between them. The CDR3 loop spans 18 amino acids. The CDR3 nucleotides are TGTGCCACCAGCGGGGGTTCAGAGCAGGCGACGAACACCGGGGAGCTGTTTTTT. Its translation is CATSGGSEQATNTGELFF.

This chain connects TRBV9 to TRBJ2-7; D may be TRBD2 (7 bases). Germline V CDR1 and CDR2: SGDLS, YYNGEE. V lost 0 bases and J 6 bases, leaving 16 bases between the germline ends. CDR3 length equals 15 residues. The CDR3 DNA follows: TGTGCCAGCAGCGTAGATTTACAGGGACTACGCGAGCAGTACTTC. It codes for CASSVDLQGLREQYF.

The CDR3 DNA sequence: TGTGCCAGCAGTCAACAGACTAGCGGGAGTTCTGAGCAGTTCTTC. Translation: CASSQQTSGSSEQFF. The genes are TRBV7-9 and TRBJ2-1, with 12 bases aligning to TRBD2. Looked up from germline, CDR1 is SEHNR and CDR2 is FQNEAQ (reference sequence). This CDR3 contains 15 residues. V trimming: 6 bases; J trimming: 9 bases; junction bases outside the gene matches: 9. The full variable domain, completed using reference TRBV7-9 and TRBJ2-1, is DTGVSQNPRHKITKRGQNVTFRCDPISEHNRLYWYRQTLGQGPEFLTYFQNEAQLEKSRLLSDRFSAERPKGSFSTLEIQRTEQGDSAMYLCASSQQTSGSSEQFFGPGTRLTVL.

The chain combines TRBV28 with TRBJ1-6, with D possibly TRBD1 on 6 matching bases. The V end was cut by 1 base, the J end by 3 bases, with 16 bases between. The CDR3 is 18 amino acids. Germline V gene lookup returns CDR1 MDHEN and CDR2 SYDVKM. The CDR3 region has the DNA TGTGCCAGCAGTTTATCTACAACCCTGACAGGCTATAATTCACCCCTCCACTTT. It codes for CASSLSTTLTGYNSPLHF.